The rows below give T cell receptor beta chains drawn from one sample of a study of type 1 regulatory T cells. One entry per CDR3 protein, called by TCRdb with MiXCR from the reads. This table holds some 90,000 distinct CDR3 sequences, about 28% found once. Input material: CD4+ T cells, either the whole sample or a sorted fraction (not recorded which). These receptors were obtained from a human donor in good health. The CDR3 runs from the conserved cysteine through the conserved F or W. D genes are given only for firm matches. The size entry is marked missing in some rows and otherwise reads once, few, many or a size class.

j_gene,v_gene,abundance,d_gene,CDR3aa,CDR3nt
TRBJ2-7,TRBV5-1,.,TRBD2,CASSGGLAREEQYF,TGCGCCAGCAGCGGGGGACTAGCAAGGGAGGAGCAGTACTTC
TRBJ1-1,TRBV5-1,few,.,CASSLRWESSAEAFF,TGCGCCAGCAGCTTGCGATGGGAGTCCTCGGCTGAAGCTTTCTTT
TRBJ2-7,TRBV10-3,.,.,CAISEGQYEQYF,TGTGCCATCAGTGAGGGACAATACGAGCAGTACTTC
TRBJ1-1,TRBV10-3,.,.,CAISPTGNTEAFF,TGTGCCATCAGCCCTACAGGGAACACTGAAGCTTTCTTT
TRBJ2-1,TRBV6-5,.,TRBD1,CASSPPAGQGFHNEQFF,TGTGCCAGCAGCCCCCCCGCAGGACAGGGGTTCCACAATGAGCAGTTCTTC
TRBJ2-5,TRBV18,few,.,CASSTGRQETQYF,TGTGCCAGCTCAACAGGCCGCCAAGAGACCCAGTACTTC
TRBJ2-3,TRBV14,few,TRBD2,CASSQPFGLAGSTDTQYF,TGTGCCAGCAGCCAACCCTTCGGACTAGCGGGAAGCACAGATACGCAGTATTTT
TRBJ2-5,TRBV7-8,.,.,CASSLAVVTVETQYF,TGTGCCAGCAGCCTCGCGGTGGTGACAGTAGAGACCCAGTACTTC
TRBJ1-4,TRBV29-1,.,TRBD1,CSARGQGATNEKLFF,TGCAGCGCTCGCGGACAGGGCGCAACTAATGAAAAACTGTTTTTT
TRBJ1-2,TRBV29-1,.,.,CSVSGTLYGYTF,TGCAGCGTTTCAGGGACGCTCTATGGCTACACCTTC
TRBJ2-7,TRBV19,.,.,CASSTDTGVTYEQYF,TGTGCCAGTAGTACAGACACCGGAGTCACCTACGAGCAGTACTTC
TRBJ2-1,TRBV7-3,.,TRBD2,CASSARTSGRNEQFF,TGTGCCAGCAGCGCCCGGACTAGCGGGAGGAATGAGCAGTTCTTC
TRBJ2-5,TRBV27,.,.,CASRPNINRLAGETQYF,TGTGCCAGCAGACCCAACATAAACAGGCTAGCAGGCGAGACCCAGTACTTC
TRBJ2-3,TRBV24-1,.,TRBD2,CATRSTSGNKDTQYF,TGTGCCACCCGCTCGACTAGCGGGAATAAAGATACGCAGTATTTT
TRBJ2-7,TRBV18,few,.,CASSPTSSYEQYF,TGTGCCAGCTCACCGACTTCATCTTACGAGCAGTACTTC
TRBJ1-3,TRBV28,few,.,CASSSTRASTLNTIYF,TGTGCCAGCAGTTCGACCCGGGCCTCAACGCTAAACACCATATATTTT
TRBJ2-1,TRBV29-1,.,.,CSVEQSRGAEENEQFF,TGCAGCGTTGAGCAATCCCGGGGGGCCGAGGAGAATGAGCAGTTCTTC
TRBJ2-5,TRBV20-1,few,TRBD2,CSARVFGRETQYF,TGCAGTGCTAGAGTTTTCGGGAGGGAGACCCAGTACTTC
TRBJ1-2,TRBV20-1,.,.,CSAHGLPPYGYTF,TGCAGTGCCCACGGACTCCCGCCCTATGGCTACACCTTC
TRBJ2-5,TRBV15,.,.,CATSRGQETQYF,TGTGCCACCAGCAGAGGCCAAGAGACCCAGTACTTC
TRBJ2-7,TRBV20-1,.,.,CSATEGAYEQYF,TGCAGTGCTACAGAGGGGGCCTACGAGCAGTACTTC
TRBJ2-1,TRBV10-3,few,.,CAISRQNYNEQFF,TGTGCCATCAGCCGACAGAACTACAATGAGCAGTTCTTC
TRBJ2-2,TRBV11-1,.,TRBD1,CASSPRLDRVAGELFF,TGTGCCAGCAGCCCTCGACTGGACAGGGTCGCCGGGGAGCTGTTTTTT
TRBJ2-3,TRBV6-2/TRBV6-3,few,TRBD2,CASSPGLTVRTDTQYF,TGTGCCAGCAGTCCGGGACTAACAGTCCGCACAGATACGCAGTATTTT